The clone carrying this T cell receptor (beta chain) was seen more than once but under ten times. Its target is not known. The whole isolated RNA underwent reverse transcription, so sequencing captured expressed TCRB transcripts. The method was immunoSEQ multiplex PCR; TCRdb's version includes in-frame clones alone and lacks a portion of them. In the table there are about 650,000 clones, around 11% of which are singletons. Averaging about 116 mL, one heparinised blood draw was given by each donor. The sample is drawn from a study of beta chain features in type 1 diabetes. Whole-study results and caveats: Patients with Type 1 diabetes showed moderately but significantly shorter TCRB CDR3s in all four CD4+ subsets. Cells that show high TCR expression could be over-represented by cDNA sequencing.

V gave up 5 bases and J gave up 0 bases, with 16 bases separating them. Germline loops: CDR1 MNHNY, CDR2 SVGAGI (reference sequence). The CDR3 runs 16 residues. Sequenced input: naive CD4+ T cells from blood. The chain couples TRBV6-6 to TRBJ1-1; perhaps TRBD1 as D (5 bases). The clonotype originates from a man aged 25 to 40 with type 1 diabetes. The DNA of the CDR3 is TGTGCCAGCAGTCGCCTCAGAGGAGGGGTGAACACTGAAGCTTTCTTT. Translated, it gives CASSRLRGGVNTEAFF.